This entry lists 12 T cell receptor beta chains sequenced from one sample in a study of beta chain features in type 1 diabetes listed by TCRdb under 2018. Library creation used the immunoSEQ multiplex PCR assay. The entire amount of isolated RNA was reverse transcribed using the High Capacity cDNA Reverse Transcription Kit, so the sequenced TCRB transcripts were expressed ones. Entries here come from immuneACCESS through TCRdb and include only in-frame sequences with V and J called. Some clones fail to appear in such tables; in the studies checked, an unresolved V gene covers under half of the shortfall, and the cause of the remainder is unknown. Within this sample are about 250,000 clones, with less than 15% of them counted one time only. The ten largest clones add up to more than 0.02% of the sample. Sequencing was performed on naive CD4+ T cells from blood. The label giving this sample's cell subset or site can be read as: true naive CD4+ T cells. All receptors come from a woman between 40 and 50 years old in good health.

This clone was seen many times. V usage is TRBV10-3 and J usage is TRBJ1-1; unclear D gene. From germline, CDR1 is ENHRY and CDR2 SYGVKD. V lost 6 bases and J lost 5, with 7 bases in between. The CDR3 spans 11 residues. The CDR3 DNA sequence: TGTGCCATCAGGGGCCGGACTGAAGCTTTCTTT. Translating gives CAIRGRTEAFF.

The chain is built from TRBV7-2 and TRBJ1-2; the match to TRBD1 covers 10 bases. This CDR3 spans 14 amino acids. Germline V gene data show CDR1 as SGHTA and CDR2 as FQGNSA. Trimming at V came to 5 bases and at J to 6 bases, leaving 6 bases not matched to a gene. Here the CDR3 DNA reads TGTGCCAGCAGCGGGGGACAGGGGAGGGATGGCTACACCTTC. Amino acids: CASSGGQGRDGYTF.

The gene calls are TRBV6-6 and TRBJ2-3; tentative D call: TRBD2 (7 bases). CDR1 and CDR2 from the germline V gene are MNHNY and SVGAGI (reference sequence). The CDR3 totals 13 residues. Trimming shortened V by 2 bases and J by 14 bases, and 17 bases separated the two germline ends. The CDR3 DNA is TGTGCCAGCAGTTACGCTGGAGGGGGGGGCCTGTATTTT. The encoded protein is CASSYAGGGGLYF.

The sample holds a few counts of this clone. The chain carries TRBV25-1 and TRBJ1-2; D gene unclear. The germline V gene has CDR1 MGHDK and CDR2 SYGVNS. This CDR3 is 12 amino acids long. Trimming shortened V by 3 bases and J by 6 bases, and 8 bases separated the two germline ends. The CDR3 sequence: CASSDRVDGYTF. The CDR3 DNA reads as TGTGCCAGCAGTGATCGTGTTGATGGCTACACCTTC.

This clone occurred a few times. V and J are TRBV5-4 and TRBJ1-2, with D possibly TRBD1 on 5 matching bases. This CDR3 has 14 residues. In germline, CDR1 is SGHNT, CDR2 YYREEE (reference sequence). Deletions cut 3 bases from V and 0 bases from J, with 9 bases between. CDR3 protein: CASSSQGANYGYTF. CDR3 DNA: TGTGCCAGCAGCTCCCAGGGTGCTAACTATGGCTACACCTTC. Full variable domain (outside the CDR3, taken from reference TRBV5-4 and TRBJ1-2): ETGVTQSPTHLIKTRGQQVTLRCSSQSGHNTVSWYQQALGQGPQFIFQYYREEENGRGNFPPRFSGLQFPNYSSELNVNALELDDSALYLCASSSQGANYGYTFGSGTRLTVV.

V and J are TRBV29-1 and TRBJ1-1, with a tentative D call TRBD1 (6 bases). The CDR3 spans 13 residues. Germline V gene lookup returns CDR1 SQVTM and CDR2 ANQGSEA. The germline V and J ends were trimmed by 3 bases and 1 base, with 9 bases remaining between them. This CDR3 reads CSVEGHTNTEAFF. CDR3 coding DNA: TGCAGCGTTGAGGGACATACGAACACTGAAGCTTTCTTT.

The sample holds a few counts of this clone. V usage is TRBV19 and J usage is TRBJ2-3; D unclear. The germline V gene has CDR1 LNHDA and CDR2 SQIVND (reference sequence). The CDR3 is 14 residues long. V lost 4 bases to trimming and J lost 4 bases, with 12 bases between them. The CDR3 region has the DNA TGTGCCAGTAGTAGCCCCCTAGACGCAGATACGCAGTATTTT. It specifies CASSSPLDADTQYF.

The table lists this clone with a few counts. The chain links TRBV18 to TRBJ2-5; D possibly corresponds to TRBD2 (7 bases). CDR3 length equals 16 residues. Germline CDR1 and CDR2: KGHSH and LQKENI. Between the trimmed V and J ends, which lost 1 base and 3 bases, there was a span of 15 bases. CDR3 DNA sequence: TGTGCCAGCTCACCACTGGGCGGGGGCGTTAAAGAGACCCAGTACTTC. This gives the protein CASSPLGGGVKETQYF.

V gene TRBV5-1 combines with J gene TRBJ1-2, with 8 nucleotides matching TRBD1. This CDR3 region has 19 residues. With 3 bases clipped from V and 0 bases from J, the junction kept 16 bases outside the gene matches. From germline, CDR1 is SGHRS and CDR2 YFSETQ. The chain's CDR3 is CASSSTKPRTGRANYGYTF. The CDR3 DNA sequence: TGCGCCAGCAGCTCCACGAAGCCCCGGACAGGGCGAGCTAACTATGGCTACACCTTC.

The chain is built from TRBV5-1 and TRBJ2-7, with a weak D call TRBD1 (5 bases). CDR3 size: 14 residues. From germline, CDR1 is SGHRS and CDR2 YFSETQ. Trimming left V 4 bases short and J 2 bases short, with 13 bases between. The CDR3 is CASSTDKSTYEQYF. The CDR3 nucleotides read TGCGCCAGCAGCACGGACAAGTCTACCTACGAGCAGTACTTC.

The CDR3 reads CASKTTGGADTQYF. The CDR3 DNA is TGTGCCAGCAAAACTACAGGGGGCGCAGATACGCAGTATTTT. The chain links TRBV14 to TRBJ2-3; 9 bases are a match to TRBD1. The V segment lost 7 bases and the J segment 4 bases; nucleotides outside the gene matches: 6. The CDR3 covers 14 residues. CDR1 is SGHDN and CDR2 is FVKESK in the germline V gene. Drawing the rest from reference TRBV14 and TRBJ2-3, the complete variable domain is EAGVTQFPSHSVIEKGQTVTLRCDPISGHDNLYWYRRVMGKEIKFLLHFVKESKQDESGMPNNRFLAERTGGTYSTLKVQPAELEDSGVYFCASKTTGGADTQYFGPGTRLTVL.

This clone was observed a handful of times. V usage is TRBV5-1 and J usage is TRBJ1-6, with D possibly matching TRBD1 (6 bases). V was pared by 0 bases and J by 7 bases, with 11 bases between. The CDR3 covers 15 residues. Germline assignment: CDR1 SGHRS and CDR2 YFSETQ. The CDR3 region has the DNA TGCGCCAGCAGCTTGGGCCAGGGGTTCAATTCACCCCTCCACTTT. Its translation is CASSLGQGFNSPLHF.